This passage covers 8 T cell receptor beta chains from one sample sequenced in a study of blood T cell repertoires in COVID-19. Sequencing used immunoSEQ multiplex PCR; TCRdb keeps in-frame clones, though not all of them. This table holds 130,000 or so clones, around nine tenths found once. Input material: peripheral blood. Every receptor here comes from a man aged 45-65 years with active or convalescent COVID-19.

The genes are TRBV27 and TRBJ2-1; a weak D match, TRBD2 (7 bases). Germline V gene data show CDR1 as MNHEY and CDR2 as SMNVEV (reference sequence). The V end was cut by 5 bases, the J end by 6 bases, with 20 bases between. CDR3 length: 16 amino acids. CDR3 region: CASSGVGRGAVNEQFF. The CDR3 DNA reads TGTGCCAGCAGTGGGGTTGGGAGGGGGGCCGTCAATGAGCAGTTCTTC.

This clone turned up a few times. The chain has TRBV5-4 and TRBJ1-2; D is undetermined. CDR1 is SGHNT and CDR2 is YYREEE in the germline V gene (reference sequence). CDR3 length: 13 residues. Trimming stripped 0 bases from V and 13 bases from J, with 16 bases between. CDR3: CASSLDRASIFTF. The CDR3 nucleotides read TGTGCCAGCAGCTTGGACAGAGCATCTATATTCACCTTC.

This chain joins TRBV6-5 and TRBJ2-2; 7 bases match TRBD1. CDR3 length: 14 amino acids. Germline loops: CDR1 MNHEY, CDR2 SVGAGI. J gave up 7 bases and V 6 bases, and 8 bases lay outside the gene matches. The CDR3 here is CASSARGRSGELFF. CDR3 nucleotides: TGTGCCAGCAGCGCAAGGGGGCGCAGCGGGGAGCTGTTTTTT.

The chain couples TRBV6-6 to TRBJ1-1; D remains unclear. This CDR3 has 14 residues. Germline V lookup: CDR1 MNHNY, CDR2 SVGAGI (reference sequence). Trimming removed 2 bases at V and 1 base at J, with 8 bases between. CDR3 region: CASSYGGRNTEAFF. CDR3 bases: TGTGCCAGCAGTTACGGAGGGCGGAACACTGAAGCTTTCTTT.

The CDR3 bases are TGTGCCAGCAGCGTAGTGGGGGGTTCCCCATCCTACAATGAGCAGTTCTTC. Translation gives CASSVVGGSPSYNEQFF. The V and J genes are TRBV9 and TRBJ2-1, with a possible D match to TRBD2 (6 bases). The CDR3 totals 17 residues. Germline values: CDR1 SGDLS, CDR2 YYNGEE. Trimming shortened V by 0 bases and J by 1 base, and 14 bases separated the two germline ends.

The chain combines TRBV19 with TRBJ2-7; 12 bases are shared with TRBD2. The CDR3 is 16 residues long. J gave up 2 bases and V 3 bases, and 5 bases lay outside the gene matches. The germline CDR1 and CDR2 sequences are LNHDA and SQIVND (reference sequence). DNA of the CDR3: TGTGCCAGTAGTATCGGGACTAGCGGGTACGCCTACGAGCAGTACTTC. It specifies CASSIGTSGYAYEQYF.

This clone has just a few counts. The chain recombines TRBV19 with TRBJ1-1; D possibly corresponds to TRBD1 (5 bases). Trimming removed 5 bases at V and 4 bases at J, with 14 bases between. CDR1 is LNHDA, CDR2 SQIVND, per germline (reference sequence). This CDR3 has 14 residues. The CDR3 nucleotides read TGTGCCAGTAGTCCCGCAGTGGGGGGCACTGAAGCTTTCTTT. Its translation: CASSPAVGGTEAFF. Full variable domain (remainder filled in from reference TRBV19 and TRBJ1-1): DGGITQSPKYLFRKEGQNVTLSCEQNLNHDAMYWYRQDPGQGLRLIYYSQIVNDFQKGDIAEGYSVSREKKESFPLTVTSAQKNPTAFYLCASSPAVGGTEAFFGQGTRLTVV.

V is TRBV24-1 and J is TRBJ2-3; TRBD1 is a possible D gene (6 bases). V was clipped by 7 bases and J by 2 bases, with 21 bases between them. Germline V gives CDR1 KGHDR, CDR2 SFDVKD. The CDR3 extends over 17 amino acids. The CDR3 bases are TGTGCCACCAGGTACCGGGCCCAGGGGCGGGTCACAGATACGCAGTATTTT. Residues: CATRYRAQGRVTDTQYF.